Below, 31 T cell receptor beta chains from the same sample are listed, as sequenced in a study of OX40 agonist ivuxolimab in advanced cancers. Only in-frame clones appear in the TCRdb table, and some are missing; sequencing was by immunoSEQ multiplex PCR. The table includes 25,000 to 35,000 clones, approximately 89% detected once. This specimen was CD4+ or CD8+ T cells sorted from blood, taken in a trial of the OX40 agonist ivuxolimab. Receptors originate from an adult with an advanced solid tumor such as melanoma, head and neck, liver or kidney cancer.

The rearrangement uses TRBV6-1 and TRBJ2-4, with D perhaps matching TRBD1 (5 bases). This CDR3 contains 15 residues. V was shortened by 4 bases and J by 9 bases, with 19 bases between the two germline ends. Germline V CDR1 and CDR2: MNHNS, SASEGT. For the CDR3, the DNA is TGTGCCAGCAGTGTGGGGCAAAGGGGCCGGGCCATTCAGTACTTC. This gives the protein CASSVGQRGRAIQYF.

The genes are TRBV30 and TRBJ1-2; no reliable D call. Trimming left V 3 bases short and J 1 base short, with 12 bases between. The CDR3 totals 14 residues. Germline loops: CDR1 GTSNPN, CDR2 SVGIG (reference sequence). CDR3 region: CAWSPKPFNYGYTF. The CDR3, as DNA: TGTGCCTGGAGCCCGAAGCCCTTTAACTATGGCTACACCTTC.

The chain couples TRBV13 to TRBJ2-7; TRBD2 is a possible D gene (6 bases). CDR3 length: 15 residues. V lost 1 base to trimming and J lost 2 bases, with 12 bases between them. In germline, CDR1 is PRHDT, CDR2 FYEKMQ (reference sequence). The CDR3 DNA follows: TGTGCCAGCAGCTTAGTAGGGACTTCGGCCTACGAGCAGTACTTC. Protein sequence: CASSLVGTSAYEQYF.

This clone was observed a single time. The rearrangement uses TRBV6-5 and TRBJ1-6; D remains unclear. This CDR3 region has 15 residues. Germline V gives CDR1 MNHEY, CDR2 SVGAGI. V lost 2 bases, J lost 7 bases, and 12 bases lay in between. The CDR3: CASSYAVLGNSPLHF. Here the CDR3 DNA reads TGTGCCAGCAGTTACGCGGTTTTGGGGAATTCACCCCTCCACTTT.

This chain links TRBV7-8 with TRBJ2-7; 9 positions agree with TRBD2. Unmatched junction bases numbered 10, after V lost 5 bases and J lost 5 bases. CDR1 and CDR2 from the germline V gene are SGHVS and FQNEAQ. This CDR3 spans 15 amino acids. CDR3 in amino acids: CASSHPAGGVDEQYF. CDR3 in DNA: TGTGCCAGCAGCCACCCAGCGGGAGGAGTGGACGAGCAGTACTTC.

This chain uses TRBV19 with TRBJ2-2, with D tentatively TRBD2 (5 bases). Trimming left V 5 bases short and J 5 bases short, with 15 bases between. Looked up from germline, CDR1 is LNHDA and CDR2 is SQIVND (reference sequence). This CDR3 region has 15 residues. The chain's CDR3 is CASSEGSRSTGELFF. CDR3 coding DNA: TGTGCCAGTAGTGAGGGTTCCAGAAGTACCGGGGAGCTGTTTTTT.

The V call is TRBV6-4, the J call TRBJ2-1; TRBD1 aligns across 7 bases. This CDR3 comprises 15 residues. The J segment lost 0 bases and the V segment lost 5 bases, leaving 4 bases of the junction unmatched. The V gene's germline CDR1 is MRHNA and CDR2 SNTAGT. CDR3 sequence (DNA): TGTGCCAGCAGTCAAGACAGGGTCTCCTACAATGAGCAGTTCTTC. Translated: CASSQDRVSYNEQFF.

The chain joins TRBV4-3 to TRBJ2-3, with 11 positions matching TRBD2. V was clipped by 4 bases and J by 0 bases; unmatched bases: 3. There are 16 residues in the CDR3. Germline V CDR1 and CDR2: LGHNA, YSLEER. CDR3 sequence: CASSLGLAASTDTQYF. CDR3 in DNA: TGCGCCAGCAGCCTGGGACTAGCGGCTAGCACAGATACGCAGTATTTT.

The CDR3 is CASRTGASWEKLFF. The CDR3, as DNA: TGTGCCAGCAGGACGGGGGCTAGTTGGGAAAAACTGTTTTTT. V gene TRBV28 combines with J gene TRBJ1-4, with D possibly matching TRBD1 (6 bases). The CDR3 runs to 14 residues. Per germline, CDR1 MDHEN and CDR2 SYDVKM. The V gene lost 6 bases and the J gene lost 8 bases, with 16 bases spanning the gap.

The chain carries TRBV19 and TRBJ1-5; possibly TRBD1 for D (5 bases). The CDR3 totals 14 residues. Germline V gene data show CDR1 as LNHDA and CDR2 as SQIVND (reference sequence). The V end lost 5 bases, the J end lost 4 bases, and 12 bases lay between the germline ends. CDR3 amino acids: CASSLPQGNQPQHF. The CDR3 DNA sequence: TGTGCCAGTAGTCTTCCGCAGGGAAATCAGCCCCAGCATTTT.

The chain combines TRBV30 with TRBJ2-2; D uncertain. The CDR3 length is 11 residues. V was shortened by 1 base and J by 5 bases, with 2 bases between the two germline ends. CDR1 GTSNPN and CDR2 SVGIG come from the germline V gene (reference sequence). The CDR3 loop is CAWSATGELFF. As DNA, the CDR3 is TGTGCCTGGAGTGCTACCGGGGAGCTGTTTTTT.

The chain links TRBV2 to TRBJ2-7; perhaps TRBD2 as D (6 bases). V dropped 2 bases and J dropped 7 bases, with 15 bases sitting between them. This CDR3 has 14 amino acids. Germline V gives CDR1 SNHLY, CDR2 FYNNEI. CDR3 sequence reads: CASSEMRGAGEQYF. The CDR3 DNA reads as TGTGCCAGCAGTGAAATGCGAGGGGCGGGGGAGCAGTACTTC.

The chain has TRBV19 and TRBJ1-2; perhaps TRBD1 as D (5 bases). This CDR3 contains 11 residues. Germline V gene lookup returns CDR1 LNHDA and CDR2 SQIVND (reference sequence). V lost 6 bases and J 12 bases, leaving 14 bases between the germline ends. As DNA, the CDR3 is TGTGCCAGTAGGGGGGACCGCCAAAACACCTTC. Its translation: CASRGDRQNTF.

This sequence joins TRBV4-3 and TRBJ1-5, with D unclear. Germline V gene sequence: CDR1 LGHNA, CDR2 YSLEER. The length of the CDR3 is 15 residues. Between the trimmed V and J ends, which lost 1 base and 6 bases, there was a span of 13 bases. The CDR3 spells CASSQGAGRGQPQHF. DNA of the CDR3: TGCGCCAGCAGCCAAGGGGCCGGGCGAGGTCAGCCCCAGCATTTT.

On this clone itself: The junction shows a germline mismatch at one end, possibly a read error. At the DNA level, this CDR3 is encoded by other sequences in the same sample as well. The genes are TRBV13 and TRBJ2-7, with 14 bases matching TRBD2. This CDR3 spans 17 amino acids. Germline V gives CDR1 PRHDT, CDR2 FYEKMQ (reference sequence). The CDR3 nucleotides are TGCGCCAGCAGCGATGGACTAGCGGGGGGTTATTCCTACGAGCAGTACTTC. This sequence encodes CASSDGLAGGYSYEQYF.

This sequence joins TRBV7-9 and TRBJ1-1; D is uncertain. The CDR3 is made up of 12 amino acids. Trimming took off 5 bases at V and 3 bases at J, with 7 bases between the two ends. Per germline, CDR1 SEHNR and CDR2 FQNEAQ (reference sequence). Here the CDR3 reads CASSDKYTEAFF. The CDR3 coding sequence is TGTGCCAGCAGCGACAAGTACACTGAAGCTTTCTTT.

The J gene is TRBJ1-1, the V gene TRBV2; D is ambiguous. CDR1 SNHLY and CDR2 FYNNEI come from the germline V gene. CDR3 length: 12 residues. Trimming took 6 bases from V and 2 from J, leaving 7 bases between them. CDR3 region: CASRRDNTEAFF. Here the CDR3 DNA reads TGTGCCAGCAGGAGAGATAACACTGAAGCTTTCTTT. Filled out from reference TRBV2 and TRBJ1-1, the complete variable domain reads EPEVTQTPSHQVTQMGQEVILRCVPISNHLYFYWYRQILGQKVEFLVSFYNNEISEKSEIFDDQFSVERPDGSNFTLKIRSTKLEDSAMYFCASRRDNTEAFFGQGTRLTVV.

The chain has TRBV7-2 and TRBJ2-5, with 8 bases identical to TRBD2. The ends lost 1 base at V and 4 bases at J; junction bases unmatched: 14. The CDR3 extends over 18 amino acids. Germline V gene lookup returns CDR1 SGHTA and CDR2 FQGNSA. CDR3 bases: TGTGCCAGCAGCTTAGATCGATTGAGAGGGGCGGGAGGAGAGACCCAGTACTTC. It specifies CASSLDRLRGAGGETQYF.

V is TRBV2 and J is TRBJ2-1; 10 bases map to TRBD1. The CDR3 has 15 residues. V was clipped by 5 bases and J by 8 bases; unmatched bases: 9. The germline V gene has CDR1 SNHLY and CDR2 FYNNEI. CDR3 DNA sequence: TGTGCCAGCAGTCCGGGACAGGGGAGGTCCGATGAGCAGTTCTTC. It specifies CASSPGQGRSDEQFF.

The V and J genes are TRBV5-4 and TRBJ2-1; no firm D call. Trimming removed 7 bases from V and 7 bases from J, with 9 bases in between. The CDR3 runs to 11 residues. The germline V gene has CDR1 SGHNT and CDR2 YYREEE (reference sequence). The CDR3 nucleotides read TGTGCCAGCGGCCTGTTGAATGAGCAGTTCTTC. Protein product: CASGLLNEQFF.

V usage is TRBV11-2 and J usage is TRBJ1-2; D gene uncertain. The CDR3 has 14 residues. Per the germline V gene, CDR1 is SGHAT and CDR2 is FQNNGV. V lost 0 bases to trimming and J lost 3 bases, with 8 bases between them. The CDR3 region is CASSLEPSDYGYTF. The CDR3 DNA sequence: TGTGCCAGCAGCTTAGAGCCCTCTGACTATGGCTACACCTTC.

The chain recombines TRBV7-6 with TRBJ2-1, with D possibly matching TRBD2 (6 bases). CDR1 is SGHVS and CDR2 is FNYEAQ in the germline V gene. The CDR3 covers 17 residues. Trimming pared 1 base from V and 6 bases from J, leaving 19 bases between. The CDR3 spells CASSLGLGEVKSNEQFF. The CDR3 DNA sequence: TGTGCCAGCAGCTTAGGGTTGGGGGAGGTGAAAAGCAATGAGCAGTTCTTC.

This chain uses TRBV5-4 with TRBJ2-2, with a tentative D call TRBD2 (6 bases). The germline gives CDR1 SGHNT, CDR2 YYREEE (reference sequence). The CDR3 runs to 15 residues. The germline V and J ends were trimmed by 4 bases and 2 bases, with 12 bases remaining between them. The CDR3 loop is CASSLKGTNTGELFF. CDR3 DNA sequence: TGTGCCAGCAGCCTAAAGGGGACTAACACCGGGGAGCTGTTTTTT.

The chain has TRBV27 and TRBJ2-7; D not certain. Germline CDR1 is MNHEY and CDR2 is SMNVEV (reference sequence). Trimming left V 0 bases short and J 6 bases short, with 9 bases between. The CDR3 covers 13 residues. In nucleotides, the CDR3 is TGTGCCAGCAGTTTATCGCCCATCTCCGAGCAGTACTTC. Translating gives CASSLSPISEQYF.

This clone was found once. The chain has TRBV7-9 and TRBJ2-1; D gene ambiguous. The germline CDR1 and CDR2 sequences are SEHNR and FQNEAQ (reference sequence). Between the trimmed V and J ends, which lost 1 base and 3 bases, there was a span of 7 bases. The CDR3 loop spans 14 amino acids. The CDR3 region has the DNA TGTGCCAGCAGCTTAGTCGCCAGCTACAATGAGCAGTTCTTC. Translated, it gives CASSLVASYNEQFF. Looking up the rest from reference TRBV7-9 and TRBJ2-1 gives the full variable domain: DTGVSQNPRHKITKRGQNVTFRCDPISEHNRLYWYRQTLGQGPEFLTYFQNEAQLEKSRLLSDRFSAERPKGSFSTLEIQRTEQGDSAMYLCASSLVASYNEQFFGPGTRLTVL.

This rearrangement joins TRBV30 to TRBJ1-1; no clear D gene. The CDR3 contains 12 residues. The germline gives CDR1 GTSNPN, CDR2 SVGIG (reference sequence). The V end was cut by 7 bases, the J end by 4 bases, with 13 bases between. CDR3: CAYQGISTEAFF. In DNA, the CDR3 is TGTGCCTACCAAGGGATCAGCACTGAAGCTTTCTTT. Combining the CDR3 with reference TRBV30 and TRBJ1-1 gives the whole variable domain SQTIHQWPATLVQPVGSPLSLECTVEGTSNPNLYWYRQAAGRGLQLLFYSVGIGQISSEVPQNLSASRPQDRQFILSSKKLLLSDSGFYLCAYQGISTEAFFGQGTRLTVV.

The chain links TRBV7-9 to TRBJ1-6; D perhaps matches TRBD1 (5 bases). This CDR3 is built from 14 residues. Trimming left V 3 bases short and J 5 bases short, with 8 bases between. Per germline, CDR1 SEHNR and CDR2 FQNEAQ (reference sequence). CDR3: CASSFLGDNSPLHF. CDR3 in DNA: TGTGCCAGCAGCTTCTTGGGGGATAATTCACCCCTCCACTTT.

This clone was seen just once. The J gene is TRBJ2-7, the V gene TRBV5-1; TRBD2 agrees at 11 bases. The CDR3 length is 15 residues. Trimming at V came to 4 bases and at J to 3 bases, leaving 6 bases not matched to a gene. CDR1 is SGHRS and CDR2 is YFSETQ in the germline V gene. CDR3 in amino acids: CASSPGTSGIYEQYF. In DNA, the CDR3 is TGCGCCAGCAGCCCCGGGACTAGCGGAATCTACGAGCAGTACTTC. Filled out from reference TRBV5-1 and TRBJ2-7, the complete variable domain reads KAGVTQTPRYLIKTRGQQVTLSCSPISGHRSVSWYQQTPGQGLQFLFEYFSETQRNKGNFPGRFSGRQFSNSRSEMNVSTLELGDSALYLCASSPGTSGIYEQYFGPGTRLTVT.

V gene TRBV7-6 combines with J gene TRBJ2-3; D uncertain. The V and J ends lost 4 bases and 2 bases respectively, with 13 bases between them. From germline, CDR1 is SGHVS and CDR2 FNYEAQ. This CDR3 comprises 15 residues. The CDR3 nucleotides are TGTGCCAGCAGCTCCCACGGACGGGTCACAGATACGCAGTATTTT. Encoded protein: CASSSHGRVTDTQYF.

V usage is TRBV5-1 and J usage is TRBJ2-7; TRBD2 is a possible D gene (5 bases). The CDR3 is made up of 12 amino acids. V shed 1 base and J shed 6 bases, with 8 bases lying between them. Germline CDR1 SGHRS, CDR2 YFSETQ. The CDR3 loop reads CASSLRGFEQYF. The DNA for the CDR3 is TGCGCCAGCAGCTTGAGAGGGTTCGAGCAGTACTTC.

The chain links TRBV27 to TRBJ1-2; the D is unclear. The V and J ends lost 1 base and 2 bases respectively, with 8 bases between them. CDR3 size: 14 residues. CDR1 and CDR2 (germline): MNHEY, SMNVEV (reference sequence). The CDR3 region has the DNA TGTGCCAGCAGTTTATACCCGGGCAACTATGGCTACACCTTC. Translated, it gives CASSLYPGNYGYTF.